The 27 T cell receptor beta chains reported below all come from one sample, sequenced in a study of T-cell memory formation after mild COVID-19. MiXCR, applied by TCRdb to the 5' RACE reads, yields one record per CDR3 protein. The sample contains 450,000 to 700,000 distinct CDR3 sequences, about a sixth of which appear only once. Sequencing input: PBMCs or a T cell subset sorted from them (not recorded which). These receptors all come from an adult woman who had mild COVID-19 (a few samples of this study predate the infection). Cell type and time point are not known.

The J gene is TRBJ2-6, the V gene TRBV24-1; 7 nucleotides match TRBD1. The V and J ends lost 5 bases and 0 bases, in that order; junction bases with no gene match: 0. This CDR3 has 15 amino acids. Germline V lookup: CDR1 KGHDR, CDR2 SFDVKD. DNA for the CDR3: TGTGCCACCAGTGCAGGGGGCTCTGGGGCCAACGTCCTGACTTTC. This gives the protein CATSAGGSGANVLTF.

This clonotype has a count of ten or more. This chain connects TRBV25-1 to TRBJ2-3; a weak D match, TRBD1 (6 bases). The CDR3 sequence is 16 residues long. Germline lookup yields CDR1 MGHDK and CDR2 SYGVNS. V was trimmed by 5 bases and J by 5 bases, leaving 20 bases between them. The CDR3 loop reads CASSYAGRRGGDTQYF. The CDR3 coding sequence is TGTGCCAGCAGTTATGCGGGCCGAAGAGGGGGAGATACGCAGTATTTT.

The chain links TRBV20-1 to TRBJ2-3; 10 nucleotides match TRBD2. The CDR3 loop spans 14 amino acids. Germline V gives CDR1 DFQATT, CDR2 SNEGSKA (reference sequence). V lost 3 bases and J lost 5; bases outside the gene matches: 5. In DNA form, the CDR3 reads TGCAGTGCTAGCGTAGCGGGAGGCCAAGATACGCAGTATTTT. Residues: CSASVAGGQDTQYF.

The rearrangement uses TRBV15 and TRBJ2-7, with a possible D match to TRBD2 (5 bases). V dropped 5 bases and J dropped 5 bases, with 10 bases sitting between them. Germline V gives CDR1 LNHNV, CDR2 YYDKDF (reference sequence). This CDR3 has 12 residues. CDR3 sequence reads: CATSERSDEQYF. In DNA form, the CDR3 reads TGTGCCACCAGCGAGCGGAGTGACGAGCAGTACTTC.

This rearrangement joins TRBV7-9 to TRBJ2-7; D may be TRBD1 (6 bases). This CDR3 is built from 14 residues. Germline CDR1 is SEHNR and CDR2 is FQNEAQ (reference sequence). V was shortened by 5 bases and J by 2 bases, with 13 bases between the two germline ends. CDR3: CASSPTGWAYEQYF. The CDR3 DNA reads TGTGCCAGCAGCCCAACAGGGTGGGCCTACGAGCAGTACTTC.

Only a few counts were recorded for this clonotype. V and J are TRBV6-5 and TRBJ1-6, with a possible D match to TRBD1 (5 bases). In germline, CDR1 is MNHEY, CDR2 SVGAGI. The V end lost 0 bases, the J end lost 6 bases, and 12 bases lay between the germline ends. The length of the CDR3 is 16 residues. CDR3 DNA: TGTGCCAGCAGTTACTCGAGTAGGGGCCTTAATTCACCCCTCCACTTT. It encodes CASSYSSRGLNSPLHF.

The genes are TRBV5-6 and TRBJ1-2, with 12 positions matching TRBD1. Germline V CDR1 and CDR2: SGHDT, YYEEEE. CDR3 length: 15 amino acids. V was pared by 3 bases and J by 7 bases, with 7 bases of the junction left unmatched. The CDR3 here is CASSWEGQGARGYTF. In DNA, the CDR3 is TGTGCCAGCAGCTGGGAGGGACAGGGGGCGCGTGGCTACACCTTC.

The sample holds a few counts of this clonotype. The chain is built from TRBV7-3 and TRBJ2-3; perhaps TRBD2 as D (7 bases). Germline V CDR1 and CDR2: SGHTA, FQGTGA. The CDR3 consists of 15 residues. V was cut by 2 bases and J by 2 bases, with 11 bases left in between. CDR3 residues: CASSLLGGATDTQYF. As DNA, the CDR3 is TGTGCCAGCAGCTTATTAGGGGGGGCCACAGATACGCAGTATTTT.

The J gene is TRBJ2-7, the V gene TRBV12-3 or TRBV12-4; 16 bases match TRBD2. This CDR3 is built from 17 residues. V shed 5 bases and J 2 bases; nucleotides not matched to a gene: 6. The CDR3 sequence is CASSLPGLAGGPYEQYF. DNA for the CDR3: TGTGCCAGCAGTCTACCGGGACTAGCGGGAGGGCCCTACGAGCAGTACTTC.

As for this clonotype: One end of the junction varies from germline; a read error may be responsible. J is TRBJ2-7 and V is TRBV6-5; D is perhaps TRBD1 (5 bases). The CDR3 totals 9 residues. Looked up from germline, CDR1 is MNHEY and CDR2 is SVGAGI. The CDR3 bases are TGTGCCAGCACCTTTGGGGCCAAGTTC. It codes for CASTFGAKF.

J is TRBJ2-5 and V is TRBV20-1; tentatively, D is TRBD2 (6 bases). Germline CDR1 and CDR2: DFQATT and SNEGSKA (reference sequence). CDR3 size: 16 residues. The V and J ends lost 6 bases and 0 bases respectively, with 20 bases between them. This chain's CDR3 is CSAKARTTSYQETQYF. DNA of the CDR3: TGCAGTGCGAAGGCCCGGACTACCTCGTACCAAGAGACCCAGTACTTC.

This clonotype was counted between two and nine times. V and J are TRBV7-9 and TRBJ1-4; D remains ambiguous. Trimming removed 5 bases from V and 13 bases from J, with 26 bases in between. This CDR3 region has 16 residues. CDR1 is SEHNR and CDR2 is FQNEAQ in the germline V gene (reference sequence). CDR3 sequence reads: CASSLPRAGSGNRLFF. The CDR3 bases are TGTGCCAGCAGCCTCCCGAGAGCGGGGAGTGGGAATAGACTGTTTTTT.

The chain has TRBV11-2 and TRBJ2-7; 8 bases agree with TRBD1. The V and J ends lost 0 bases and 2 bases, in that order; junction bases with no gene match: 9. Germline V gene sequence: CDR1 SGHAT, CDR2 FQNNGV. The CDR3 length is 17 residues. DNA for the CDR3: TGTGCCAGCAGCTTAGATCTCGCCGGACAGGGAGCCTACGAGCAGTACTTC. As protein: CASSLDLAGQGAYEQYF. The full variable domain, rest sourced from reference TRBV11-2 and TRBJ2-7, is EAGVAQSPRYKIIEKRQSVAFWCNPISGHATLYWYQQILGQGPKLLIQFQNNGVVDDSQLPKDRFSAERLKGVDSTLKIQPAKLEDSAVYLCASSLDLAGQGAYEQYFGPGTRLTVT.

This clonotype was observed a few times. The chain combines TRBV7-6 with TRBJ2-3; 14 bases are a match to TRBD2. J gave up 6 bases and V 5 bases, and 7 bases lay outside the gene matches. Germline assignment: CDR1 SGHVS and CDR2 FNYEAQ. This CDR3 region has 16 residues. The CDR3 region has the DNA TGTGCCAGCAGCGCCGGGACTAGCGGGGGCGGCGATACGCAGTATTTT. Protein sequence: CASSAGTSGGGDTQYF.

The chain employs TRBV14 and TRBJ2-2; 7 nucleotides match TRBD1. Germline V gene data show CDR1 as SGHDN and CDR2 as FVKESK. The CDR3 has 17 residues. Unmatched junction bases numbered 8, after V lost 1 base and J lost 3 bases. This CDR3 reads CASSQVILQGHTGELFF. The CDR3 coding sequence is TGTGCCAGCAGCCAAGTTATTTTACAGGGGCACACCGGGGAGCTGTTTTTT.

The rearrangement joins TRBV11-2 to TRBJ2-1; no definite D call. Germline CDR1 and CDR2: SGHAT and FQNNGV. V lost 6 bases, J lost 1 base, and 16 bases lay in between. The CDR3 has 16 amino acids. The CDR3 spells CASSPPGVISYNEQFF. In DNA, the CDR3 is TGTGCCAGCAGTCCTCCGGGCGTCATTTCCTACAATGAGCAGTTCTTC.

The rearrangement joins TRBV12-3 or TRBV12-4 to TRBJ1-1; 10 bases fit TRBD1. The CDR3 runs 13 residues. J lost 11 bases, V lost 4 bases, and 7 bases had no gene match. The CDR3 region has the DNA TGTGCCAGCAGTTCAACCGGGACAGGGGTGGCTTTCTTT. Translating gives CASSSTGTGVAFF.

This clonotype was observed at least ten times. CDR3 region: CASSLGGGPNQPQHF. CDR3 nucleotide sequence: TGTGCCAGCAGCTTAGGAGGGGGGCCCAATCAGCCCCAGCATTTT. The chain has TRBV7-9 and TRBJ1-5; D may be TRBD1 (6 bases). Germline CDR1 reads SEHNR; CDR2 reads FQNEAQ (reference sequence). CDR3 length: 15 residues. V lost 1 base and J lost 3, with 10 bases in between.

This chain connects TRBV19 to TRBJ2-1; no reliable D call. The CDR3 spans 16 residues. V was pared by 4 bases and J by 0 bases, with 13 bases between. Germline CDR1 and CDR2: LNHDA and SQIVND (reference sequence). The CDR3 spells CASSRLPPSSYNEQFF. The CDR3 bases are TGTGCCAGTAGTAGGCTGCCCCCAAGCTCCTACAATGAGCAGTTCTTC.

This clonotype showed up many times. This chain connects TRBV20-1 to TRBJ2-1; 7 bases align to TRBD2. J was trimmed by 8 bases and V by 6 bases; bases with no gene match: 13. Germline V lookup: CDR1 DFQATT, CDR2 SNEGSKA (reference sequence). This CDR3 is built from 14 residues. The CDR3 loop reads CSAEPGTKFDEQFF. As DNA, the CDR3 is TGCAGTGCCGAGCCCGGGACTAAATTTGATGAGCAGTTCTTC.

This clonotype occurred a few times. V gene TRBV6-2 or TRBV6-3 combines with J gene TRBJ2-1, with D unclear. Germline CDR1 is MNHEY and CDR2 is SVGEGT. The CDR3 totals 15 residues. Trimming took 4 bases from V and 0 from J, leaving 10 bases between them. CDR3 loop: CASSLTRSSYNEQFF. The CDR3 nucleotides are TGTGCCAGCAGTTTGACCCGCAGCTCCTACAATGAGCAGTTCTTC.

In DNA form, the CDR3 reads TGTGCCAGCAGCCCCCGCGGGTGGGGTACAGATACGCAGTATTTT. Encoded protein: CASSPRGWGTDTQYF. V and J are TRBV9 and TRBJ2-3, with a tentative D call TRBD2 (5 bases). Trimming pared 4 bases from V and 3 bases from J, leaving 15 bases between. Germline V gene sequence: CDR1 SGDLS, CDR2 YYNGEE. This CDR3 has 15 residues.

The CDR3 sequence is CASRRSGTGNYEQYF. CDR3 DNA: TGTGCCAGCAGGCGATCCGGGACAGGAAACTACGAGCAGTACTTC. The chain is built from TRBV2 and TRBJ2-7, with 8 bases fitting TRBD1. The germline gives CDR1 SNHLY, CDR2 FYNNEI. This CDR3 spans 15 amino acids. V lost 6 bases to trimming and J lost 3 bases; unmatched junction nucleotides: 10.

This chain connects TRBV3-1 to TRBJ2-4; D uncertain. V lost 4 bases and J 1 base, leaving 14 bases between the germline ends. The CDR3 is 16 residues long. Per germline, CDR1 LGHDT and CDR2 YNNKEL (reference sequence). The CDR3 DNA reads TGTGCCAGCAGCCCCTACAGAGGATTTGCCAAAAACATTCAGTACTTC. Protein product: CASSPYRGFAKNIQYF.

The chain links TRBV5-1 to TRBJ2-3; D not certain. The CDR3 spans 16 residues. Germline V gives CDR1 SGHRS, CDR2 YFSETQ. V gave up 1 base and J gave up 4 bases, with 16 bases separating them. The CDR3 here is CASSLRASPLADTQYF. The DNA of the CDR3 is TGCGCCAGCAGCTTGAGGGCTAGTCCTCTGGCAGATACGCAGTATTTT.

The V and J genes are TRBV5-1 and TRBJ1-2; no clear D. Trimming left V 4 bases short and J 8 bases short, with 15 bases between. Germline assignment: CDR1 SGHRS and CDR2 YFSETQ. The CDR3 sequence is 13 residues long. CDR3 sequence (DNA): TGCGCCAGCAGCCCAGGTGGGCAAAGAGGCTACACCTTC. It encodes CASSPGGQRGYTF.

CDR3 sequence (DNA): TGTGCCAGCAGATCGGGACTAACCTATACGCAGTATTTT. Its protein product is CASRSGLTYTQYF. V usage is TRBV6-1 and J usage is TRBJ2-3; 7 bases are a match to TRBD2. V lost 6 bases, J lost 7 bases, and 7 bases stayed unmatched. CDR3 length: 13 amino acids. Per the germline V gene, CDR1 is MNHNS and CDR2 is SASEGT.